The text below deals with one T cell receptor (beta chain). The specificity of this receptor is unknown. It has no much larger one-base neighbor in the sample; base qualities were not kept. Between the V and J ends, shortened by 8 bases and 6 bases respectively, the junction contains 15 bases. Taken from the germline V gene, the CDR1 and CDR2 loops are MNHEY and SVGAGI. The cysteine opens and the phenylalanine closes a CDR3 of 13 amino acids. Only the CDR3 DNA stays, 39 bases, in frame from base 1. Whole blood was collected in K2EDTA tubes by collaborating institutions according to the institutions' own protocols. Collaborator samples were shipped for TCRbeta analysis as frozen whole blood, isolated PBMCs, or DNA extracted from either sample type. TCRbeta CDR3 regions were amplified from genomic DNA using the immunoSEQ Assay, a bias-controlled multiplex PCR. Turning to the authors' computational methods: Within the assay, amplification of reference gene primers was used to estimate how many nucleated cells each sample contained. Sequence reads were collapsed and filtered to measure the absolute abundance of every unique TCRbeta CDR3 rearrangement. For each sample, productive Simpson clonality was calculated as the square root of Simpson's diversity index across productive rearrangements. The source is immuneACCESS, and TCRdb retained only in-frame sequences with V and J called. Part of the clones is not carried over; for the studies checked, unresolved V genes explain less than half of this, and the remainder is unexplained. From that table come the V and J calls and clone size; the DNA was used to work out D and trimming. This sample holds 26,000 or so clones; roughly 91% were observed only once. The ten largest make up approximately 13% of the sample.

This specimen belongs to a study of blood T cell repertoires in COVID-19 (dated by TCRdb to 2018 to 2020). Broadly, across the study: The collaborator samples originated in the United States, Italy and Spain and spanned the acute and convalescent phases of COVID-19. The material from the prospective study consisted of cDNA or gDNA derived from T cells, B-cell-depleted T cells, or PBMCs. Subjects who had been exposed to COVID-19, were actively infected with it, or had recovered from it provided the deeply sampled blood TCRbeta repertoires that made up the dataset. The repertoires were released in a freely available public database meant as a resource for research on the immune response to SARS-CoV-2. The samples were drawn from two sources: the first 160 participants of the ongoing ImmuneRACE study, and 1,200 or so subjects contributed by 6 global collaborators. The sample metadata nearly always contained a de-identified subject ID, COVID-19 status, age in years and sex. Where available, HLA class I and class II types were taken from metadata supplied by the sample provider and were not determined by assay-based typing. Summary of the overall study and its limitations: How much clinical and demographic metadata was included differed by source and by participant, and the metadata was provided uncurated.

The specimen sequenced was peripheral blood. This receptor was taken from a human donor in a cohort sampled during active COVID-19. The donor label of this sample is uncertain. The chain was built from TRBV6-5 and TRBJ2-3; no D segment can be confidently identified. The nucleotides read TGTGCCAGCCTAAGTAGAGCCCCGGATACGCAGTATTTT. This is translated as CASLSRAPDTQYF.